This entry lists 23 T cell receptor beta chains sequenced from one sample in a study of CD8 T cells in ankylosing spondylitis. Study-wide results and caveats: Seemingly characteristic of ankylosing spondylitis blood was a TCR beta motif consisting of roughly 8 highly homologous variants.

TCRdb called the 5' RACE reads again in MiXCR, with one record for every CDR3 protein. This repertoire shows around 540,000 distinct CDR3 sequences, 9.5% to 15% found once; its top ten account for nearly 7%. Their recognized antigens are unknown. Sequencing was carried out using blood, either unsorted or a sorted T cell fraction (not recorded which). All receptors derive from a male donor with ankylosing spondylitis.

This clonotype was picked up a small number of times. The rearrangement joins TRBV19 to TRBJ2-2; the D gene is possibly TRBD2 (5 bases). Trimming cost V 6 bases and J 7 bases, with 15 bases left between them. Germline V gene lookup returns CDR1 LNHDA and CDR2 SQIVND (reference sequence). The CDR3 is made up of 14 amino acids. The CDR3 loop reads CASRGDLILGELFF. The CDR3 DNA reads TGTGCCAGTAGGGGAGACTTGATACTCGGGGAGCTGTTTTTT.

This rearrangement joins TRBV12-3 or TRBV12-4 to TRBJ1-2; no clear D gene. The CDR3 consists of 15 residues. V dropped 3 bases and J dropped 2 bases, with 13 bases sitting between them. DNA of the CDR3: TGTGCCAGCAGTTTCAGGAACAGACTAAACTATGGCTACACCTTC. Protein: CASSFRNRLNYGYTF.

The rearrangement uses TRBV27 and TRBJ2-7; D is possibly TRBD2 (6 bases). The germline V and J ends were trimmed by 5 bases and 6 bases, with 14 bases remaining between them. Germline V gene sequence: CDR1 MNHEY, CDR2 SMNVEV (reference sequence). The CDR3 sequence is 13 residues long. CDR3 in amino acids: CASSPTTSREQYF. CDR3 DNA: TGTGCCAGCAGTCCTACGACTAGTCGCGAGCAGTACTTC.

The V gene is TRBV27, the J gene TRBJ1-5; D unresolved. Trimming removed 2 bases at V and 0 bases at J, with 8 bases between. Germline CDR1 is MNHEY and CDR2 is SMNVEV (reference sequence). The CDR3 spans 15 residues. The CDR3 here is CASSLERNSNQPQHF. CDR3 sequence (DNA): TGTGCCAGCAGTTTAGAAAGGAATAGCAATCAGCCCCAGCATTTT.

V usage is TRBV5-6 and J usage is TRBJ2-7; D tentatively fits TRBD1 or TRBD2 (5 bases each). CDR1 and CDR2 (germline): SGHDT, YYEEEE. The germline V and J ends were trimmed by 1 base and 9 bases, with 14 bases remaining between them. The CDR3 has 13 residues. This CDR3 is CASSLTSGTAQYF. The CDR3 bases are TGTGCCAGCAGCTTGACTTCAGGGACCGCGCAGTACTTC.

The chain employs TRBV4-1 and TRBJ2-1; either TRBD1 or TRBD2 may fit D (5 bases each). The germline V gene encodes CDR1 MGHRA and CDR2 YSYEKL. The CDR3 is 15 residues long. V was pared by 4 bases and J by 5 bases, with 15 bases between. The CDR3 sequence is CASSPQGGSHNEQFF. CDR3 coding DNA: TGCGCCAGCAGCCCTCAGGGCGGGTCTCACAATGAGCAGTTCTTC.

The J gene is TRBJ1-2, the V gene TRBV7-2, with D possibly TRBD1 on 6 matching bases. CDR1 and CDR2 from the germline V gene are SGHTA and FQGNSA. V was shortened by 0 bases and J by 7 bases, with 21 bases between the two germline ends. The CDR3 consists of 17 residues. The CDR3 here is CASSLAAGTNLVSGYTF. The CDR3, as DNA: TGTGCCAGCAGCTTAGCGGCAGGGACAAACTTGGTTTCTGGCTACACCTTC.

Only a few counts were recorded for this clonotype. The CDR3 DNA sequence: TGTGCCAGCAGCTTAAGTCTAGCGGGAAAGAATGAGCAGTTCTTC. Amino acid sequence: CASSLSLAGKNEQFF. The rearrangement uses TRBV7-2 and TRBJ2-1, with 9 bases identical to TRBD2. Unmatched junction bases numbered 6, after V lost 2 bases and J lost 7 bases. There are 15 residues in the CDR3. Germline V gene data show CDR1 as SGHTA and CDR2 as FQGNSA.

The V and J genes are TRBV2 and TRBJ2-2; D remains unclear. CDR1 is SNHLY, CDR2 FYNNEI, per germline. The CDR3 covers 16 residues. V shed 5 bases and J shed 3 bases, with 16 bases lying between them. The CDR3 DNA follows: TGTGCCAGCAGTCCCAGCCCACGCCGGGACACCGGGGAGCTGTTTTTT. Amino acids: CASSPSPRRDTGELFF.

In its sample, this clonotype was seen many times. The chain uses TRBV11-2 and TRBJ1-3; D remains ambiguous. Trimming stripped 5 bases from V and 0 bases from J, with 8 bases between. CDR3 length equals 14 residues. The germline gives CDR1 SGHAT, CDR2 FQNNGV. The CDR3 nucleotides are TGTGCCAGCAGCCCAGGCCACTCTGGAAACACCATATATTTT. Translation gives CASSPGHSGNTIYF. Full variable domain (remainder filled in from reference TRBV11-2 and TRBJ1-3): EAGVAQSPRYKIIEKRQSVAFWCNPISGHATLYWYQQILGQGPKLLIQFQNNGVVDDSQLPKDRFSAERLKGVDSTLKIQPAKLEDSAVYLCASSPGHSGNTIYFGEGSWLTVV.

There are many counts of this clonotype. This chain uses TRBV24-1 with TRBJ1-5; 8 bases map to TRBD1. The CDR3 length is 12 residues. CDR1 and CDR2 from the germline V gene are KGHDR and SFDVKD. Trimming at V came to 9 bases and at J to 7 bases, leaving 4 bases not matched to a gene. The CDR3 DNA sequence: TGTGCCACCGACAGGGGCTTCCAGCCCCAGCATTTT. This sequence encodes CATDRGFQPQHF.

V usage is TRBV19 and J usage is TRBJ1-5; tentatively, D is TRBD1 (5 bases). The CDR3 is made up of 15 amino acids. The germline CDR1 and CDR2 sequences are LNHDA and SQIVND (reference sequence). Trimming removed 3 bases at V and 0 bases at J, with 9 bases between. Here the CDR3 DNA reads TGTGCCAGTAGTATCATGGACATTAGCAATCAGCCCCAGCATTTT. Its protein is CASSIMDISNQPQHF.

The chain employs TRBV3-1 and TRBJ1-5; D unclear. The CDR3 sequence is 15 residues long. Trimming shortened V by 0 bases and J by 3 bases, and 9 bases separated the two germline ends. Germline V CDR1 and CDR2: LGHDT, YNNKEL (reference sequence). CDR3 nucleotides: TGTGCCAGCAGCCAAGAGTCGACGGACAATCAGCCCCAGCATTTT. It translates to CASSQESTDNQPQHF.

The CDR3 DNA is TGTGCCAGCTCACCTTCTGCTCTTTACGAGCAGTACGTC. It yields the protein CASSPSALYEQYV. This chain links TRBV18 with TRBJ2-7; D gene unclear. CDR1 and CDR2 from the germline V gene are KGHSH and LQKENI. Trimming pared 3 bases from V and 4 bases from J, leaving 10 bases between. There are 13 residues in the CDR3.

V is TRBV20-1 and J is TRBJ2-1; 10 bases fit TRBD2. Trimming took 6 bases from V and 6 from J; bases not matched to a gene: 14. Germline CDR1 DFQATT, CDR2 SNEGSKA (reference sequence). This CDR3 is 16 amino acids long. The CDR3 loop is CSALTLGLAFGNEQFF. The CDR3 DNA reads TGCAGTGCCTTAACTCTGGGACTAGCGTTCGGCAATGAGCAGTTCTTC.

This rearrangement joins TRBV4-1 to TRBJ2-3; D is unresolved. The germline V gene has CDR1 MGHRA and CDR2 YSYEKL. The germline V and J ends were trimmed by 3 bases and 2 bases, with 9 bases remaining between them. This CDR3 region has 14 residues. CDR3 in amino acids: CASSHPLSTDTQYF. The CDR3 nucleotides are TGCGCCAGCAGCCACCCCCTGTCCACAGATACGCAGTATTTT.

This chain uses TRBV7-9 with TRBJ1-2, with 11 bases aligning to TRBD1. Germline CDR1 and CDR2: SEHNR and FQNEAQ (reference sequence). V was clipped by 1 base and J by 6 bases; unmatched bases: 7. The CDR3 is made up of 16 amino acids. In DNA form, the CDR3 reads TGTGCCAGCAGCTTAGAGGGCCGGACAGGGGGCGATGGCTACACCTTC. Residues: CASSLEGRTGGDGYTF.

This clonotype has only a few counts. The rearrangement joins TRBV12-3 or TRBV12-4 to TRBJ2-2; no reliable D call. This CDR3 is built from 15 residues. Trimming removed 4 bases at V and 1 base at J, with 10 bases between. In DNA, the CDR3 is TGTGCCAGCAGTTCAAGCCGCGAGAACACCGGGGAGCTGTTTTTT. It is translated as CASSSSRENTGELFF.

The table lists this clonotype with a few counts. The chain is built from TRBV6-2 or TRBV6-3 and TRBJ2-1; no reliable D call. Deletions cut 2 bases from V and 10 bases from J, with 9 bases between. This CDR3 spans 12 amino acids. Germline loops: CDR1 MNHEY, CDR2 SVGEGT. The CDR3 reads CASSYPAFEQFF. In DNA, the CDR3 is TGTGCCAGCAGTTACCCCGCATTCGAGCAGTTCTTC.

This clonotype was counted between two and nine times. The junction differs from germline at one of its ends, possibly a read error. This chain uses TRBV11-2 with TRBJ1-4, with D possibly TRBD1 on 5 matching bases. This CDR3 comprises 15 residues. Germline V CDR1 and CDR2: SGHAT, FQNNGV. CDR3 sequence reads: CASSLDGGTNEKLFF. In DNA, the CDR3 is TGTGCCAGCAGCCTAGACGGGGGAACTAATGAAAAACTGTTTTTT.

Only a few counts were recorded for this clonotype. The chain recombines TRBV5-1 with TRBJ1-1; 7 positions agree with TRBD1. The CDR3 is made up of 16 amino acids. Germline CDR1 and CDR2: SGHRS and YFSETQ. With 2 bases clipped from V and 0 bases from J, the junction kept 7 bases outside the gene matches. Here the CDR3 reads CASSFGEGQLNTEAFF. In DNA, the CDR3 is TGCGCCAGCAGCTTCGGAGAGGGACAGCTGAACACTGAAGCTTTCTTT.

The chain has TRBV7-9 and TRBJ2-7; tentatively, D is TRBD2 (5 bases). This CDR3 is built from 15 residues. The V end lost 7 bases, the J end lost 5 bases, and 21 bases lay between the germline ends. CDR1 SEHNR and CDR2 FQNEAQ come from the germline V gene (reference sequence). The CDR3 here is CASKNIGLGSHEQYV. CDR3 in DNA: TGTGCCAGCAAGAATATCGGACTTGGATCCCACGAGCAGTACGTC.

This clonotype was seen only a few times. This chain uses TRBV3-1 with TRBJ1-3; D uncertain. CDR1 and CDR2 (germline): LGHDT, YNNKEL (reference sequence). V gave up 3 bases and J gave up 1 base, with 13 bases separating them. This CDR3 is 16 amino acids long. The CDR3 region has the DNA TGTGCCAGCAGCCACGGCCTCGGAGGATCTGGAAACACCATATATTTT. It is translated as CASSHGLGGSGNTIYF. Full variable domain (outside the CDR3, taken from reference TRBV3-1 and TRBJ1-3): DTAVSQTPKYLVTQMGNDKSIKCEQNLGHDTMYWYKQDSKKFLKIMFSYNNKELIINETVPNRFSPKSPDKAHLNLHINSLELGDSAVYFCASSHGLGGSGNTIYFGEGSWLTVV.